What follows are 12 T cell receptor beta chains derived from one specimen sequenced in a study of memory CD4+ T cells and cytomegalovirus serostatus. The sort gate was single viable CD3+CD4+CD8-CD45RO+ cells for memory CD4+ T cells. TCRdb's table, derived via immunoSEQ multiplex PCR, lists solely in-frame clones and lacks some. The sample shows around 25,000 clones, over 70% of them seen only once. Sample: memory CD4+ T cells from blood. These receptors all come from an adult in good health and CMV-seronegative.

This clone was observed a few times. This chain joins TRBV11-2 and TRBJ1-1; 8 bases are a match to TRBD1. Germline V lookup: CDR1 SGHAT, CDR2 FQNNGV. The CDR3 is 14 amino acids. Losses at the gene ends were 7 bases for V and 5 bases for J; bases not matched to a gene: 9. DNA of the CDR3: TGTGCCAGCACTTTATTACAGGGGGGGACTGAAGCTTTCTTT. Translated, it gives CASTLLQGGTEAFF.

V and J are TRBV10-3 and TRBJ2-4, with TRBD2 identical over 13 bases. Germline-derived CDR1 and CDR2 are ENHRY and SYGVKD. The ends lost 6 bases at V and 8 bases at J; junction bases unmatched: 4. CDR3 length: 14 amino acids. The CDR3 region has the DNA TGTGCCATCAGACCCACTAGCGGGGGGGACATTCAGTACTTC. It codes for CAIRPTSGGDIQYF.

V is TRBV10-3 and J is TRBJ2-5; no clear D gene. V was shortened by 4 bases and J by 2 bases, with 11 bases between the two germline ends. Germline values: CDR1 ENHRY, CDR2 SYGVKD. CDR3 length: 14 amino acids. In DNA, the CDR3 is TGTGCCATCAGTGCCTTGATTCGGCAAGAGACCCAGTACTTC. Translation: CAISALIRQETQYF.

This chain's CDR3 is CASSLFGGGPNTGELFF. CDR3 DNA sequence: TGTGCCAGCAGCTTATTTGGCGGGGGCCCGAACACCGGGGAGCTGTTTTTT. The chain is built from TRBV7-2 and TRBJ2-2; maybe TRBD2 (7 bases). The germline CDR1 and CDR2 sequences are SGHTA and FQGNSA. The CDR3 runs 17 residues. Trimming took off 2 bases at V and 0 bases at J, with 13 bases between the two ends.

V and J are TRBV25-1 and TRBJ2-1; 16 bases are a match to TRBD2. CDR3 length: 15 amino acids. The germline CDR1 and CDR2 sequences are MGHDK and SYGVNS. The J segment lost 12 bases and the V segment lost 3 bases, leaving 5 bases of the junction unmatched. CDR3 DNA: TGTGCCAGCAGTGACGGGACTAGCGGGAGGGTAGGGCAGTTCTTC. Protein product: CASSDGTSGRVGQFF.

J is TRBJ2-5 and V is TRBV4-1; D is possibly TRBD2 (6 bases). This CDR3 has 14 amino acids. CDR1 is MGHRA and CDR2 is YSYEKL in the germline V gene. Deletions cut 1 base from V and 2 bases from J, with 8 bases between. CDR3 sequence (DNA): TGCGCCAGCAGCCAAGGGAGGGGACAAGAGACCCAGTACTTC. Translating gives CASSQGRGQETQYF.

V and J are TRBV6-6 and TRBJ2-1; TRBD2 matches at 7 bases. Trimming at V came to 6 bases and at J to 10 bases, leaving 9 bases not matched to a gene. The CDR3 length is 13 residues. Germline V gene data show CDR1 as MNHNY and CDR2 as SVGAGI (reference sequence). The CDR3 nucleotides read TGTGCCAGCAGCCCGTTAGGGGAGGGGGAGCAGTTCTTC. This encodes CASSPLGEGEQFF.

This chain uses TRBV7-8 with TRBJ2-5; either TRBD1 or TRBD2 may fit D (6 bases each). Germline lookup yields CDR1 SGHVS and CDR2 FQNEAQ. The ends were cut back, 4 bases at V and 2 bases at J, with 14 bases in the middle. CDR3 length: 15 amino acids. DNA for the CDR3: TGTGCCAGCAGCTCCATTCTAGGGGGGCAAGAGACCCAGTACTTC. As protein: CASSSILGGQETQYF.

This clone was seen a few times. The chain has TRBV13 and TRBJ1-2; TRBD1 aligns across 10 bases. Germline CDR1 is PRHDT and CDR2 is FYEKMQ (reference sequence). Trimming removed 5 bases from V and 5 bases from J; junction bases left unmatched: 17. This CDR3 is 18 amino acids long. DNA of the CDR3: TGTGCCAGCAGCCTCGACAGGGGGCGCGCCGTGGACCATTATGGCTACACCTTC. Amino acid sequence: CASSLDRGRAVDHYGYTF.

The chain has TRBV18 and TRBJ2-7, with D possibly being TRBD1 (6 bases). This CDR3 comprises 13 residues. V shed 3 bases and J shed 6 bases, with 12 bases lying between them. CDR1 is KGHSH, CDR2 LQKENI, per germline. CDR3 nucleotides: TGTGCCAGCTCACCGTCGGACAGACGCGAGCAGTACTTC. Its translation: CASSPSDRREQYF.

This sequence joins TRBV18 and TRBJ2-3, with unresolved D. V was clipped by 2 bases and J by 2 bases, with 2 bases between them. Germline V lookup: CDR1 KGHSH, CDR2 LQKENI. This CDR3 contains 12 residues. The CDR3 nucleotides are TGTGCCAGCTCACCAAACACAGATACGCAGTATTTT. The encoded protein is CASSPNTDTQYF.

The chain couples TRBV5-1 to TRBJ1-4; tentatively, D is TRBD1 (5 bases). The CDR3 length is 12 residues. Per the germline V gene, CDR1 is SGHRS and CDR2 is YFSETQ. Trimming shortened V by 5 bases and J by 5 bases, and 7 bases separated the two germline ends. The CDR3 coding sequence is TGCGCCAGCAGAGGGGCGAATGAAAAACTGTTTTTT. It codes for CASRGANEKLFF.